Sequencing of this T cell receptor beta chain was carried out in a study of CD8 T cells in Susac syndrome. Across the whole study: Patients with Susac syndrome were therapy-naive, on corticosteroids, or on intravenous immunoglobulin alone at the time that blood was drawn. Regarding the study as a whole: Clonal expansion of Susac CD8+ cells peaked in TEMRA cells, and it also peaked in active patients.

CDR3 length: 11 residues. CDR1 is GTSNPN, CDR2 SVGIG, per germline (reference sequence). The ends were cut back, 6 bases at V and 8 bases at J, with 11 bases in the middle. On this clonotype itself: Its antigen is not identified.

An input of roughly 0.5 to 1 ug of RNA was subjected to reverse transcription using random hexamers. Multiplex immunoSEQ PCR targeted 54 Vbeta and 13 Jbeta TCR beta segments. In TCRdb, the immunoSEQ multiplex PCR reads were re-called with MiXCR into one record per CDR3 protein. Of fewer than 85,000 distinct CDR3 sequences in the sample, approximately 95% were seen once. Sequencing targeted TCR beta in blood CD8+ and CD4+ T cells. The sequenced material came from CD8+ T cells from PBMCs. The receptor comes from a human donor with Susac syndrome. The chain recombines TRBV30 with TRBJ2-1; tentatively, D is TRBD2 (6 bases). Here the CDR3 DNA reads TGTGCCTGTGACCCGGGGGATGAGCAGTTCTTC. This gives the protein CACDPGDEQFF.